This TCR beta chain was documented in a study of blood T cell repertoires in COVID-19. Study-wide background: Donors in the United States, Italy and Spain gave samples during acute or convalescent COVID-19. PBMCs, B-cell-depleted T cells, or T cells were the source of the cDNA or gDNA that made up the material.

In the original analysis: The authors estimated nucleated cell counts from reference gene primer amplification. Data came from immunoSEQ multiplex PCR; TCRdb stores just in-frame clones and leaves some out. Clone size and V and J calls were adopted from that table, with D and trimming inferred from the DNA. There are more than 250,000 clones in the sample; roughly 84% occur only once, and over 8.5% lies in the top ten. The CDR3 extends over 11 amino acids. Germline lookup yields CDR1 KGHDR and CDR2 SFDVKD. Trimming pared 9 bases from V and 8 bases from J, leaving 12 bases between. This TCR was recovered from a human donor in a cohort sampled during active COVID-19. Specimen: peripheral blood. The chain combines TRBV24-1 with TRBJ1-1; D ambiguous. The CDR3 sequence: CATRRGREAFF. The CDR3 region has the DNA TGTGCCACCCGCCGGGGAAGAGAAGCTTTCTTT.